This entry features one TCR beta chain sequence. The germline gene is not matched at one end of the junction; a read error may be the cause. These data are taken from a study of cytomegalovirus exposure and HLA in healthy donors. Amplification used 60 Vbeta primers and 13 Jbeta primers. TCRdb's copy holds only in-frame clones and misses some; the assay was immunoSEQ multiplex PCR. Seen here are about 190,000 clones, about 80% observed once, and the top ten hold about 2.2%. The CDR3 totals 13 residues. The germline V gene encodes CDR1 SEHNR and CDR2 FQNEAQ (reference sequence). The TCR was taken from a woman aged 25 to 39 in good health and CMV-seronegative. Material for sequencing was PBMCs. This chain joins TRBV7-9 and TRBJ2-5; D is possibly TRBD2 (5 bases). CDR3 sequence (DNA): TGTTCCAGTTCGGAGGCCTCCCTTGAGACCCAGTACTTC. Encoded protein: CSSSEASLETQYF.